The 5 T cell receptor beta chains below were found in one sample sequenced in a study of CD8+ T cells in alopecia areata. After isolation, RNA underwent reverse transcription to generate cDNA as the sequencing template. Repertoires were generated with immunoSEQ multiplex PCR, while TCRdb's copy carries only in-frame clones and drops some. The sample includes 120,000 or so clones, roughly 68% of them seen just once. Sequenced material: CD4+ T cells sorted from blood. The source is a human donor in good health.

The gene calls are TRBV13 and TRBJ1-2, with D unresolved. The CDR3 length is 15 residues. Germline CDR1 reads PRHDT; CDR2 reads FYEKMQ (reference sequence). V shed 6 bases and J shed 8 bases, with 22 bases lying between them. This CDR3 reads CASSSDGRSLRGYTF. In DNA, the CDR3 is TGTGCCAGCAGTTCCGACGGACGGTCCTTGCGGGGCTACACCTTC.

The chain has TRBV2 and TRBJ2-3, with 14 bases aligning to TRBD2. V shed 8 bases, J shed 2 bases, and the junction held 3 bases outside the gene matches. Germline V gene lookup returns CDR1 SNHLY and CDR2 FYNNEI. The CDR3 has 15 residues. The DNA for the CDR3 is TGTGCCAGCGGACTAGCGGGGGGATACACAGATACGCAGTATTTT. Translating gives CASGLAGGYTDTQYF.

The genes are TRBV4-2 and TRBJ2-7; D perhaps matches TRBD2 (5 bases). This CDR3 contains 16 residues. Trimming removed 1 base from V and 0 bases from J, with 13 bases in between. CDR1 is LGHNA, CDR2 YNFKEQ, per germline. Here the CDR3 reads CASSQVLASSSYEQYF. The CDR3 nucleotides are TGTGCCAGCAGCCAAGTTCTAGCCTCCTCCTCCTACGAGCAGTACTTC.

The chain is built from TRBV6-1 and TRBJ2-5; D not certain. With 4 bases removed from V and 6 bases from J, the gap between germline ends came to 12 bases. The CDR3 is 13 residues long. The germline gives CDR1 MNHNS, CDR2 SASEGT. CDR3 in amino acids: CASSVPKSKTQYF. The CDR3 bases are TGTGCCAGCAGTGTTCCGAAATCTAAGACCCAGTACTTC.

This chain connects TRBV5-1 to TRBJ2-7; D unclear. The CDR3 contains 12 residues. The V and J ends lost 2 bases and 2 bases respectively, with 5 bases between them. Germline V gene sequence: CDR1 SGHRS, CDR2 YFSETQ. The CDR3 sequence is CASSFGTYEQYF. CDR3 nucleotides: TGCGCCAGCAGCTTCGGAACCTACGAGCAGTACTTC.